This T cell receptor (beta chain) was profiled in a study of response to subunit inactivated influenza vaccine. In TCRdb, the RT-PCR reads were re-called with MiXCR into one record per CDR3 protein. Here the sample spans around 790,000 distinct CDR3 sequences, around 20% being singletons. Findings of the study overall: The authors suggested that every seasonal influenza vaccination recruits few new T cells.

There are 15 residues in the CDR3. With 0 bases clipped from V and 6 bases from J, the junction kept 2 bases outside the gene matches. Germline V gene lookup returns CDR1 LNHNV and CDR2 YYDKDF (reference sequence). As regards this clonotype: Antigen unknown.

The specimen was PBMCs from blood, collected 5 days after vaccination. This chain uses TRBV15 with TRBJ2-1; 10 nucleotides agree with TRBD2. The sequence was collected from a man aged 45-65 years who received an inactivated influenza vaccine. The CDR3 protein is CATSREAGGGNEQFF. The DNA of the CDR3 is TGTGCCACCAGCAGAGAAGCGGGAGGGGGCAATGAGCAGTTCTTC.